Listed below are T cell receptor beta chains from one sample, sequenced in a study of T cells in Graves' hyperthyroidism and ophthalmopathy. MiXCR, run by TCRdb on the multiplex PCR reads, gives a single entry per CDR3 protein. Counted here are more than 550,000 distinct CDR3 sequences, roughly a sixth occurring once; the ten biggest clones make up about 14%. The material sequenced was blood. The receptors stem from a man aged 50-60 years with Graves' hyperthyroidism. The CDR3 runs from the conserved cysteine through the conserved F or W. A D gene is named only where the DNA matches it firmly. Not all rows give a size; the values are once, few, many and, for expanded clones, a class.

v_call: TRBV11-2
clone_size: -
j_call: TRBJ1-1
d_call: TRBD1
cdr3_aa: CASSFRPDRGLDEAFF
cdr3_nt: TGTGCCAGCAGCTTCCGCCCGGACAGGGGGCTGGATGAAGCTTTCTTT

v_call: TRBV5-1
clone_size: many
j_call: TRBJ2-3
d_call: -
cdr3_aa: CASSRGTVSTDTQYF
cdr3_nt: TGCGCCAGCAGCCGAGGGACGGTGAGCACAGATACGCAGTATTTT

v_call: TRBV5-1
clone_size: few
j_call: TRBJ1-3
d_call: -
cdr3_aa: CASSLDGAGNTIYF
cdr3_nt: TGCGCCAGCAGCTTGGACGGGGCGGGAAACACCATATATTTT

v_call: TRBV12-3/TRBV12-4
clone_size: -
j_call: TRBJ2-6
d_call: -
cdr3_aa: CASSRPRVSGANILTF
cdr3_nt: TGTGCCAGCAGTCGTCCGAGGGTCTCTGGGGCCAACATCCTGACTTTC

v_call: TRBV15
clone_size: -
j_call: TRBJ1-5
d_call: -
cdr3_aa: CATSRDLAGNQPQHF
cdr3_nt: TGTGCCACCAGCAGAGATCTCGCGGGCAATCAGCCCCAGCATTTT

v_call: TRBV30
clone_size: -
j_call: TRBJ1-2
d_call: TRBD1
cdr3_aa: CARIGQGGYGYTF
cdr3_nt: TGTGCCAGAATTGGACAGGGGGGGTATGGCTACACCTTC

v_call: TRBV7-8
clone_size: many
j_call: TRBJ1-2
d_call: -
cdr3_aa: CASSSDGGLYGYTF
cdr3_nt: TGTGCCAGCAGCTCCGACGGTGGATTGTATGGCTACACCTTC

v_call: TRBV19
clone_size: few
j_call: TRBJ2-2
d_call: -
cdr3_aa: CASSIFSDINTGELFF
cdr3_nt: TGTGCCAGTAGTATCTTTTCGGACATTAACACCGGGGAGCTGTTTTTT

v_call: TRBV19
clone_size: -
j_call: TRBJ2-2
d_call: TRBD2
cdr3_aa: CAGLRLAGDGTGELFF
cdr3_nt: TGTGCCGGCCTGCGCTTGGCGGGAGACGGTACCGGGGAGCTGTTTTTT

v_call: TRBV20-1
clone_size: few
j_call: TRBJ2-7
d_call: TRBD1
cdr3_aa: CSARGRTGYPHEQYF
cdr3_nt: TGCAGTGCTAGAGGTAGGACAGGGTATCCCCACGAGCAGTACTTC

v_call: TRBV11-2
clone_size: few
j_call: TRBJ2-1
d_call: TRBD2
cdr3_aa: CASIPGTSAYNEQFF
cdr3_nt: TGTGCCAGCATACCCGGGACTAGCGCCTACAATGAGCAGTTCTTC

v_call: TRBV27
clone_size: many
j_call: TRBJ1-5
d_call: -
cdr3_aa: CASSLSWENSNQPQHF
cdr3_nt: TGTGCCAGCAGTTTATCATGGGAGAATAGCAATCAGCCCCAGCATTTT

v_call: TRBV7-6
clone_size: -
j_call: TRBJ2-1
d_call: TRBD2
cdr3_aa: CASSLARTSGRGSYNEQFF
cdr3_nt: TGTGCCAGCAGCTTAGCCCGGACTAGCGGGAGGGGGTCATACAATGAGCAGTTCTTC

v_call: TRBV12-3/TRBV12-4
clone_size: many
j_call: TRBJ1-6
d_call: -
cdr3_aa: CASSLGVISPLHF
cdr3_nt: TGTGCCAGCAGTTTAGGGGTTATTTCACCCCTCCACTTT

v_call: TRBV7-9
clone_size: many
j_call: TRBJ1-2
d_call: TRBD1
cdr3_aa: CVSSPKQGFNYGYTF
cdr3_nt: TGTGTCAGCAGCCCCAAACAGGGGTTCAACTATGGCTACACCTTC

v_call: TRBV11-1
clone_size: many
j_call: TRBJ2-7
d_call: TRBD2
cdr3_aa: CASSWGTSGKEQYF
cdr3_nt: TGTGCCAGCAGCTGGGGGACTAGCGGGAAGGAGCAGTACTTC

v_call: TRBV3-1
clone_size: many
j_call: TRBJ1-4
d_call: TRBD1
cdr3_aa: CASASRGEGKLFF
cdr3_nt: TGTGCCAGCGCCTCCAGGGGGGAAGGGAAACTGTTTTTT

v_call: TRBV6-2/TRBV6-3
clone_size: few
j_call: TRBJ2-7
d_call: TRBD1
cdr3_aa: CASTDREAYEQYF
cdr3_nt: TGTGCCAGCACGGACAGGGAGGCCTACGAGCAGTACTTC

v_call: TRBV10-3
clone_size: many
j_call: TRBJ2-1
d_call: TRBD1
cdr3_aa: CAINRDRSNEQFF
cdr3_nt: TGTGCCATCAATCGGGACAGGAGCAATGAGCAGTTCTTC

v_call: TRBV10-1
clone_size: medium-sized
j_call: TRBJ2-2
d_call: TRBD2
cdr3_aa: CASTSGNTGELFF
cdr3_nt: TGCGCCAGCACTAGCGGGAACACCGGGGAGCTGTTTTTT

v_call: TRBV7-6
clone_size: many
j_call: TRBJ2-1
d_call: -
cdr3_aa: CASSLEEWGNEQFF
cdr3_nt: TGTGCCAGCAGCTTAGAAGAATGGGGCAATGAGCAGTTCTTC

v_call: TRBV5-1
clone_size: few
j_call: TRBJ2-5
d_call: -
cdr3_aa: CASSKGPVEQETQYF
cdr3_nt: TGCGCCAGCAGCAAGGGCCCGGTTGAACAAGAGACCCAGTACTTC

v_call: TRBV28
clone_size: many
j_call: TRBJ2-5
d_call: TRBD2
cdr3_aa: CATTTSGRGETQYF
cdr3_nt: TGTGCCACTACGACTAGCGGGAGGGGAGAGACCCAGTACTTC

v_call: TRBV27
clone_size: many
j_call: TRBJ2-1
d_call: TRBD2
cdr3_aa: CASTSGGLGDEQFF
cdr3_nt: TGTGCCAGCACCTCGGGGGGGCTCGGCGATGAGCAGTTCTTC

v_call: TRBV24-1
clone_size: many
j_call: TRBJ2-1
d_call: TRBD2
cdr3_aa: CATSDFASGRYNEQFF
cdr3_nt: TGTGCCACCAGTGATTTTGCTAGCGGGAGGTACAATGAGCAGTTCTTC

v_call: TRBV27
clone_size: many
j_call: TRBJ1-1
d_call: -
cdr3_aa: CASSPPVGRQGNTEAFF
cdr3_nt: TGTGCCAGCAGTCCGCCCGTTGGGCGTCAGGGGAACACTGAAGCTTTCTTT

v_call: TRBV10-3
clone_size: few
j_call: TRBJ1-1
d_call: -
cdr3_aa: CAISESRSWGNTEAFF
cdr3_nt: TGTGCCATCAGTGAGTCGAGATCGTGGGGGAACACTGAAGCTTTCTTT

v_call: TRBV2
clone_size: many
j_call: TRBJ2-1
d_call: -
cdr3_aa: CASRYINEQFF
cdr3_nt: TGTGCCAGCAGATACATAAATGAGCAGTTCTTC

v_call: TRBV19
clone_size: -
j_call: TRBJ2-2
d_call: -
cdr3_aa: CASYVRGTAFTGELFF
cdr3_nt: TGTGCCAGTTATGTCCGGGGGACAGCCTTCACCGGGGAGCTGTTTTTT

v_call: TRBV19
clone_size: -
j_call: TRBJ1-2
d_call: -
cdr3_aa: CASSMSGYGYTF
cdr3_nt: TGTGCCAGTAGTATGTCAGGCTATGGCTACACCTTC

v_call: TRBV20-1
clone_size: many
j_call: TRBJ2-1
d_call: TRBD2
cdr3_aa: CSARDLGGSYNEQFF
cdr3_nt: TGCAGTGCTAGAGATCTGGGGGGGTCCTACAATGAGCAGTTCTTC

v_call: TRBV20-1
clone_size: -
j_call: TRBJ1-5
d_call: TRBD1
cdr3_aa: CSARTAGTGTYSNQPQHF
cdr3_nt: TGCAGTGCTAGAACGGCCGGGACAGGGACCTATAGCAATCAGCCCCAGCATTTT

v_call: TRBV2
clone_size: many
j_call: TRBJ2-1
d_call: -
cdr3_aa: CASSEELVLEQFF
cdr3_nt: TGTGCCAGCAGTGAAGAACTAGTTCTTGAGCAGTTCTTC

v_call: TRBV6-2/TRBV6-3
clone_size: -
j_call: TRBJ2-1
d_call: -
cdr3_aa: CASSSRLGVLGNEQFF
cdr3_nt: TGTGCCAGCAGTTCACGCCTGGGGGTATTGGGGAATGAGCAGTTCTTC

v_call: TRBV30
clone_size: -
j_call: TRBJ2-7
d_call: TRBD1
cdr3_aa: CACRAGTGREQYF
cdr3_nt: TGTGCCTGTAGAGCCGGGACAGGGCGGGAGCAGTACTTC

v_call: TRBV28
clone_size: many
j_call: TRBJ2-7
d_call: TRBD2
cdr3_aa: CASSLLAGVYEQYF
cdr3_nt: TGTGCCAGCAGCCTCCTAGCGGGAGTGTACGAGCAGTACTTC

v_call: TRBV6-1
clone_size: -
j_call: TRBJ2-3
d_call: -
cdr3_aa: CAGGGGGTDTQYF
cdr3_nt: TGTGCCGGGGGGGGCGGAGGAACAGATACGCAGTATTTT

v_call: TRBV29-1
clone_size: -
j_call: TRBJ1-1
d_call: -
cdr3_aa: CSARTAAAEAFF
cdr3_nt: TGCAGCGCAAGGACAGCAGCCGCTGAAGCTTTCTTT

v_call: TRBV6-2/TRBV6-3
clone_size: many
j_call: TRBJ2-3
d_call: -
cdr3_aa: CASSPPPPDTQYF
cdr3_nt: TGTGCCAGCAGTCCCCCTCCGCCAGATACGCAGTATTTT

v_call: TRBV28
clone_size: few
j_call: TRBJ2-1
d_call: -
cdr3_aa: CASSWNQGGNEQFF
cdr3_nt: TGTGCCAGCAGTTGGAATCAGGGGGGTAATGAGCAGTTCTTC

v_call: TRBV19
clone_size: -
j_call: TRBJ2-4
d_call: TRBD1
cdr3_aa: CASSTVTGEIFIQYF
cdr3_nt: TGTGCCAGTAGTACTGTGACAGGGGAGATCTTCATTCAGTACTTC

v_call: TRBV6-6
clone_size: many
j_call: TRBJ2-1
d_call: TRBD2
cdr3_aa: CASSYGGGTYNEQFF
cdr3_nt: TGTGCCAGCAGTTACGGGGGAGGGACCTACAATGAGCAGTTCTTC

v_call: TRBV6-5
clone_size: many
j_call: TRBJ1-4
d_call: -
cdr3_aa: CASSYEVGEKLFF
cdr3_nt: TGTGCCAGCAGTTACGAAGTAGGGGAAAAACTGTTTTTT

v_call: TRBV2
clone_size: many
j_call: TRBJ1-4
d_call: -
cdr3_aa: CASSENDWATNEKLFF
cdr3_nt: TGTGCCAGCAGTGAAAACGACTGGGCAACTAATGAAAAACTGTTTTTT

v_call: TRBV18
clone_size: -
j_call: TRBJ2-1
d_call: TRBD2
cdr3_aa: CASSPGGSGIWNEQFF
cdr3_nt: TGTGCCAGCTCACCCGGTGGTAGCGGGATTTGGAATGAGCAGTTCTTC

v_call: TRBV28
clone_size: few
j_call: TRBJ2-4
d_call: -
cdr3_aa: CASSPSGLRGNIQYF
cdr3_nt: TGTGCCAGCAGCCCCTCAGGGTTGAGAGGAAACATTCAGTACTTC

v_call: TRBV30
clone_size: few
j_call: TRBJ2-7
d_call: -
cdr3_aa: CAYGSNEQYF
cdr3_nt: TGTGCCTACGGTTCCAACGAGCAGTACTTC

v_call: TRBV19
clone_size: many
j_call: TRBJ2-7
d_call: -
cdr3_aa: CASSADRVANSYEQYF
cdr3_nt: TGTGCCAGTAGTGCGGACCGAGTGGCAAACTCCTACGAGCAGTACTTC

v_call: TRBV24-1
clone_size: few
j_call: TRBJ2-2
d_call: TRBD1
cdr3_aa: CATSDTTGGTGELFF
cdr3_nt: TGTGCCACCAGTGACACGACAGGGGGCACCGGGGAGCTGTTTTTT

v_call: TRBV12-3/TRBV12-4
clone_size: many
j_call: TRBJ2-3
d_call: -
cdr3_aa: CASSPSGGRTQYF
cdr3_nt: TGTGCCAGCTCCCCCTCGGGGGGCCGAACGCAGTATTTT

v_call: TRBV10-1
clone_size: few
j_call: TRBJ2-7
d_call: TRBD1
cdr3_aa: CASSEDLAGTGGIYEQYF
cdr3_nt: TGCGCCAGCAGTGAGGACCTTGCCGGGACAGGGGGGATCTACGAGCAGTACTTC

v_call: TRBV12-3/TRBV12-4
clone_size: -
j_call: TRBJ1-5
d_call: TRBD1
cdr3_aa: CASSYNRGQPQHF
cdr3_nt: TGTGCCAGCAGTTACAACAGGGGTCAGCCCCAGCATTTT

v_call: TRBV5-1
clone_size: -
j_call: TRBJ2-7
d_call: TRBD2
cdr3_aa: CASSLVAGGSSYEQYF
cdr3_nt: TGCGCCAGCAGCTTGGTAGCGGGAGGGAGCTCCTACGAGCAGTACTTC